Each of the 25 T cell receptor beta chains below was sequenced from the same sample in a study of T cells after posttransplantation cyclophosphamide. The data were produced by immunoSEQ multiplex PCR, yet TCRdb's version contains in-frame clones alone and is incomplete. This table has approximately 52,000 clones, around 84% appearing once. The sequenced sample was PBMCs. These receptors were taken from a man under 40 with a blood cancer, CMV-positive, and with a related stem cell donor.

The J gene is TRBJ1-2, the V gene TRBV30; the match to TRBD1 covers 11 bases. From germline, CDR1 is GTSNPN and CDR2 SVGIG (reference sequence). There are 16 residues in the CDR3. With 2 bases clipped from V and 0 bases from J, the junction kept 5 bases outside the gene matches. Written as DNA, the CDR3 is TGTGCCTGGAGTCCCGGGACAGGGGGTCCTAACTATGGCTACACCTTC. It yields the protein CAWSPGTGGPNYGYTF.

The chain's CDR3 is CASSFLASGMSETQYF. In DNA form, the CDR3 reads TGTGCCAGCAGTTTTTTGGCTAGCGGGATGTCAGAGACCCAGTACTTC. V is TRBV27 and J is TRBJ2-5; 9 nucleotides agree with TRBD2. Germline CDR1 reads MNHEY; CDR2 reads SMNVEV (reference sequence). Trimming took 3 bases from V and 4 from J; bases not matched to a gene: 9. CDR3 length equals 16 residues.

As regards this clone: At one of its ends the junction is not consistent with the germline gene, which may arise from a read error. CDR3 bases: TGTGCTAGCAGCCCGAGGACTAGCGGAGATACGCAGTATTTT. As protein: CASSPRTSGDTQYF. The V call is TRBV7-7, the J call TRBJ2-3, with TRBD2 identical over 10 bases. The germline CDR1 and CDR2 sequences are SSHAT and FNYEAQ (reference sequence). The CDR3 spans 14 residues. The variable domain in full, completed from reference TRBV7-7 and TRBJ2-3, reads GAGVSQSPRYKVTKRGQDVTLRCDPISSHATLYWYQQALGQGPEFLTYFNYEAQPDKSGLPSDRFSAERPEGSISTLTIQRTEQRDSAMYRCASSPRTSGDTQYFGPGTRLTVL.

CDR3 in amino acids: CASSKNTEAFF. Here the CDR3 DNA reads TGTGCCAGCAGTAAGAACACTGAAGCTTTCTTT. The rearrangement joins TRBV21-1 to TRBJ1-1. TRBV21-1 is a pseudogene locus. The CDR3 is 11 amino acids.

The chain links TRBV30 to TRBJ2-5; the match to TRBD2 covers 10 bases. J was trimmed by 5 bases and V by 0 bases; bases with no gene match: 9. The CDR3 contains 16 residues. CDR1 is GTSNPN, CDR2 SVGIG, per germline (reference sequence). The CDR3 is CAWSVRGAGGAETQYF. The CDR3 DNA reads as TGTGCCTGGAGTGTACGAGGAGCGGGAGGGGCGGAGACCCAGTACTTC.

The chain uses TRBV5-6 and TRBJ1-5, with D perhaps matching TRBD1 (5 bases). V was clipped by 3 bases and J by 11 bases, with 12 bases between them. CDR3 size: 12 residues. From germline, CDR1 is SGHDT and CDR2 YYEEEE. CDR3 in DNA: TGTGCCAGCAGCTGGGGGAGGGCGGCCCAGCATTTT. Its translation: CASSWGRAAQHF. The whole variable domain, filled in from reference TRBV5-6 and TRBJ1-5, reads DAGVTQSPTHLIKTRGQQVTLRCSPKSGHDTVSWYQQALGQGPQFIFQYYEEEERQRGNFPDRFSGHQFPNYSSELNVNALLLGDSALYLCASSWGRAAQHFGDGTRLSIL.

The chain links TRBV18 to TRBJ2-1; TRBD1 might be the D (6 bases). Trimming took off 3 bases at V and 3 bases at J, with 15 bases between the two ends. CDR3 length: 16 amino acids. Germline CDR1 reads KGHSH; CDR2 reads LQKENI. The CDR3 DNA sequence: TGTGCCAGCTCACCCCCCAGGGGTTTTAGCTACAATGAGCAGTTCTTC. Amino acid sequence: CASSPPRGFSYNEQFF.

The chain uses TRBV19 and TRBJ2-5, with a tentative D call TRBD1 (5 bases). The V and J ends lost 5 bases and 4 bases respectively, with 20 bases between them. The CDR3 extends over 16 amino acids. The germline V gene has CDR1 LNHDA and CDR2 SQIVND (reference sequence). The CDR3 bases are TGTGCCAGTAGTCCGAGACAGCAATCTTTCCGAGAGACCCAGTACTTC. This translates into CASSPRQQSFRETQYF. The full variable domain, with the rest looked up from reference TRBV19 and TRBJ2-5, is DGGITQSPKYLFRKEGQNVTLSCEQNLNHDAMYWYRQDPGQGLRLIYYSQIVNDFQKGDIAEGYSVSREKKESFPLTVTSAQKNPTAFYLCASSPRQQSFRETQYFGPGTRLLVL.

The genes are TRBV2 and TRBJ2-7; D is unresolved. The germline V gene has CDR1 SNHLY and CDR2 FYNNEI. The V gene lost 6 bases and the J gene lost 3 bases, with 9 bases spanning the gap. The CDR3 length is 12 residues. Here the CDR3 DNA reads TGTGCCAGCAGCCCCGTAGACTACGAGCAGTACTTC. Translated, it gives CASSPVDYEQYF.

This chain connects TRBV5-1 to TRBJ2-4, with TRBD2 as a possible D gene (5 bases). V dropped 2 bases and J dropped 5 bases, with 17 bases sitting between them. This CDR3 is 16 amino acids long. CDR1 and CDR2 from the germline V gene are SGHRS and YFSETQ. CDR3 bases: TGCGCCAGCAGCTTAGGAATCTCGGGATCCCAAAACATTCAGTACTTC. Translated, it gives CASSLGISGSQNIQYF. Based on the CDR3 plus reference TRBV5-1 and TRBJ2-4, the full variable domain is KAGVTQTPRYLIKTRGQQVTLSCSPISGHRSVSWYQQTPGQGLQFLFEYFSETQRNKGNFPGRFSGRQFSNSRSEMNVSTLELGDSALYLCASSLGISGSQNIQYFGAGTRLSVL.

The table lists this clone with a few counts. This sequence joins TRBV2 and TRBJ1-2; D not certain. Between the trimmed V and J ends, which lost 4 bases and 4 bases, there was a span of 10 bases. The CDR3 has 13 amino acids. The V gene's germline CDR1 is SNHLY and CDR2 FYNNEI. The CDR3 loop is CASSVERAYGYTF. In nucleotides, the CDR3 is TGTGCCAGCAGTGTTGAGAGGGCCTATGGCTACACCTTC. The complete variable domain, with remaining parts taken from reference TRBV2 and TRBJ1-2, reads EPEVTQTPSHQVTQMGQEVILRCVPISNHLYFYWYRQILGQKVEFLVSFYNNEISEKSEIFDDQFSVERPDGSNFTLKIRSTKLEDSAMYFCASSVERAYGYTFGSGTRLTVV.

The rearrangement uses TRBV25-1 and TRBJ2-1, with 9 bases fitting TRBD2. There are 13 residues in the CDR3. Germline assignment: CDR1 MGHDK and CDR2 SYGVNS. After removal of 4 bases from V and 7 bases from J, the junction contained 2 bases not matched to a gene. CDR3 in DNA: TGTGCCAGCAGTGTTAGCGGGAGTAATGAGCAGTTCTTC. Encoded protein: CASSVSGSNEQFF.

This chain uses TRBV9 with TRBJ1-5; TRBD1 agrees at 9 bases. V trimming: 4 bases; J trimming: 6 bases; junction bases outside the gene matches: 5. CDR3 size: 14 residues. Germline CDR1 is SGDLS and CDR2 is YYNGEE. CDR3 sequence (DNA): TGTGCCAGCAGCTCCGGGACAGGGCGTCAGCCCCAGCATTTT. This codes for CASSSGTGRQPQHF. Using reference TRBV9 and TRBJ1-5 for the parts outside the CDR3, the full variable domain is DSGVTQTPKHLITATGQRVTLRCSPRSGDLSVYWYQQSLDQGLQFLIQYYNGEERAKGNILERFSAQQFPDLHSELNLSSLELGDSALYFCASSSGTGRQPQHFGDGTRLSIL.

This chain uses TRBV7-8 with TRBJ2-7; 10 nucleotides align to TRBD2. Germline CDR1 reads SGHVS; CDR2 reads FQNEAQ. The trim removed 4 bases at V and 2 bases at J, leaving 17 bases unmatched. This CDR3 is built from 19 residues. CDR3 region: CASSSLRASGSSSPYEQYF. For the CDR3, the DNA is TGTGCCAGCAGCTCCTTGCGGGCTAGCGGGAGTAGTTCCCCCTACGAGCAGTACTTC.

CDR3 nucleotides: TGTGCCAGCAGCGACAGCCGTGAGGACTCCACAGATACGCAGTATTTT. Translating it yields CASSDSREDSTDTQYF. The genes are TRBV9 and TRBJ2-3, with a weak D call TRBD2 (5 bases). The V end was cut by 3 bases, the J end by 2 bases, with 16 bases between. Germline V gives CDR1 SGDLS, CDR2 YYNGEE. The length of the CDR3 is 16 residues.

The chain couples TRBV7-2 to TRBJ2-1; TRBD2 aligns across 7 bases. There are 17 residues in the CDR3. The ends lost 0 bases at V and 4 bases at J; junction bases unmatched: 9. CDR1 is SGHTA, CDR2 FQGNSA, per germline. The CDR3 DNA is TGTGCCAGCAGCTTAGCGCTAAGGACTAGGATATACAATGAGCAGTTCTTC. Amino acid sequence: CASSLALRTRIYNEQFF.

The chain uses TRBV28 and TRBJ2-7; a weak D match, TRBD2 (6 bases). V gave up 8 bases and J gave up 9 bases, with 17 bases separating them. CDR1 and CDR2 from the germline V gene are MDHEN and SYDVKM. CDR3 length: 12 amino acids. The CDR3 is CASLSVMGGQYF. The DNA of the CDR3 is TGTGCCAGCCTCTCAGTTATGGGGGGGCAGTACTTC.

The chain couples TRBV29-1 to TRBJ1-2; D is unclear. V shed 1 base and J shed 0 bases, with 18 bases lying between them. The CDR3 has 17 amino acids. From germline, CDR1 is SQVTM and CDR2 ANQGSEA. In nucleotides, the CDR3 is TGCAGCGTTGAAGTTTGGTCACAGCTCGCCTCTAACTATGGCTACACCTTC. Translating gives CSVEVWSQLASNYGYTF.

The chain combines TRBV6-5 with TRBJ2-1; D call uncertain. Germline CDR1 and CDR2: MNHEY and SVGAGI. Deletions cut 6 bases from V and 10 bases from J, with 13 bases between. The CDR3 is made up of 12 amino acids. CDR3 nucleotides: TGTGCCAGCAGCCCGAACTTCATCGAGCAGTTCTTC. Its translation is CASSPNFIEQFF.

J is TRBJ2-7 and V is TRBV7-6; 12 positions agree with TRBD2. CDR1 is SGHVS and CDR2 is FNYEAQ in the germline V gene. J was trimmed by 4 bases and V by 5 bases; bases with no gene match: 15. This CDR3 contains 18 residues. The CDR3 sequence is CASSAGLAGDSTLYEQYF. CDR3 DNA sequence: TGTGCCAGCAGCGCGGGACTAGCGGGCGATTCGACCCTTTACGAGCAGTACTTC. Drawing the rest from reference TRBV7-6 and TRBJ2-7, the complete variable domain is GAGVSQSPRYKVTKRGQDVALRCDPISGHVSLYWYRQALGQGPEFLTYFNYEAQQDKSGLPNDRFSAERPEGSISTLTIQRTEQRDSAMYRCASSAGLAGDSTLYEQYFGPGTRLTVT.

The V gene is TRBV11-3, the J gene TRBJ2-3; weak D call: TRBD1 (5 bases). Germline V gene data show CDR1 as SGHNT and CDR2 as YENEEA. V was shortened by 7 bases and J by 0 bases, with 11 bases between the two germline ends. The CDR3 consists of 14 residues. CDR3 DNA: TGTGCCAGCAAAGGGGCGGCTAGCACAGATACGCAGTATTTT. It specifies CASKGAASTDTQYF.

The genes are TRBV5-5 and TRBJ2-2; maybe TRBD2 (5 bases). CDR3 length: 14 amino acids. V shed 4 bases and J shed 4 bases, with 11 bases lying between them. Germline CDR1 and CDR2: SGHKS and YYEKEE (reference sequence). CDR3 in amino acids: CASSPPAGTGELFF. CDR3 DNA: TGTGCCAGCAGCCCCCCGGCGGGCACCGGGGAGCTGTTTTTT.

The chain carries TRBV6-5 and TRBJ1-1, with D unresolved. Trimming left V 6 bases short and J 5 bases short, with 10 bases between. Germline V CDR1 and CDR2: MNHEY, SVGAGI. CDR3 length equals 12 residues. The CDR3 loop reads CASRQPGTEAFF. The CDR3 DNA follows: TGTGCCAGCAGACAACCGGGGACTGAAGCTTTCTTT.

The chain has TRBV6-1 and TRBJ2-1; 7 bases line up with TRBD2. The germline V gene has CDR1 MNHNS and CDR2 SASEGT. Trimming took 8 bases from V and 4 from J; bases not matched to a gene: 2. This CDR3 is 12 amino acids long. The CDR3 nucleotides read TGTGCCAGCCTAGCGGATTACAATGAGCAGTTCTTC. Translation: CASLADYNEQFF.

The chain uses TRBV28 and TRBJ1-1; D is perhaps TRBD1 (5 bases). CDR3 length equals 13 residues. Germline-derived CDR1 and CDR2 are MDHEN and SYDVKM. Deletions cut 4 bases from V and 6 bases from J, with 12 bases between. CDR3 in amino acids: CASSSPPGAEAFF. The CDR3 region has the DNA TGTGCCAGCAGTTCACCTCCGGGGGCTGAAGCTTTCTTT. Supplemented by reference TRBV28 and TRBJ1-1, the full variable domain reads DVKVTQSSRYLVKRTGEKVFLECVQDMDHENMFWYRQDPGLGLRLIYFSYDVKMKEKGDIPEGYSVSREKKERFSLILESASTNQTSMYLCASSSPPGAEAFFGQGTRLTVV.